The 24 T cell receptor beta chains listed next were all sequenced from one sample in a study of blood T cell repertoires in COVID-19. Sequencing used immunoSEQ multiplex PCR; TCRdb keeps in-frame clones, though not all of them. This table has around 100,000 clones, more than 75% appearing once. The sequencing sample was made of peripheral blood. These receptors all stem from a man aged 45-65 years with acute or convalescent COVID-19.

This chain links TRBV29-1 with TRBJ2-2; 12 bases are shared with TRBD2. The germline V gene has CDR1 SQVTM and CDR2 ANQGSEA. V lost 6 bases, J lost 3 bases, and 2 bases stayed unmatched. The CDR3 covers 14 residues. The CDR3 bases are TGCAGCGTACGACTAGCGGGGGACACCGGGGAGCTGTTTTTT. Amino acid sequence: CSVRLAGDTGELFF.

This sequence joins TRBV2 and TRBJ1-2; no firm D call. The CDR3 runs 13 residues. Trimming removed 2 bases from V and 5 bases from J, with 9 bases in between. The germline CDR1 and CDR2 sequences are SNHLY and FYNNEI. For the CDR3, the DNA is TGTGCCAGCAGTGAAAGGACTGTTTATGGCTACACCTTC. It is translated as CASSERTVYGYTF. Variable domain in full (rest from reference TRBV2 and TRBJ1-2): EPEVTQTPSHQVTQMGQEVILRCVPISNHLYFYWYRQILGQKVEFLVSFYNNEISEKSEIFDDQFSVERPDGSNFTLKIRSTKLEDSAMYFCASSERTVYGYTFGSGTRLTVV.

The gene calls are TRBV9 and TRBJ2-7, with 13 bases matching TRBD2. CDR3 length equals 15 residues. V gave up 3 bases and J gave up 7 bases; unmatched junction bases: 7. Looked up from germline, CDR1 is SGDLS and CDR2 is YYNGEE. The CDR3 nucleotides read TGTGCCAGCAGCGAGAGACTAGCGGGGGGTTCGGAGCAGTACTTC. Amino acids: CASSERLAGGSEQYF.

There are a few counts of this clone. The chain combines TRBV6-6 with TRBJ2-2; 11 bases line up with TRBD1. The CDR3 consists of 16 residues. The germline gives CDR1 MNHNY, CDR2 SVGAGI (reference sequence). Trimming removed 5 bases from V and 5 bases from J; junction bases left unmatched: 7. CDR3 amino acids: CASSHGRDRGTGELFF. The CDR3 bases are TGTGCCAGCAGTCACGGACGGGACAGGGGGACCGGGGAGCTGTTTTTT.

A few counts support this clone. V is TRBV18 and J is TRBJ1-3; 7 nucleotides align to TRBD1. CDR1 and CDR2 from the germline V gene are KGHSH and LQKENI. There are 16 residues in the CDR3. V trimming: 3 bases; J trimming: 7 bases; junction bases outside the gene matches: 12. The CDR3 is CASSPPRTGFHNTIYF. In DNA form, the CDR3 reads TGTGCCAGCTCACCCCCAAGGACAGGCTTCCATAACACCATATATTTT.

This sequence joins TRBV15 and TRBJ1-1, with D unresolved. The germline gives CDR1 LNHNV, CDR2 YYDKDF (reference sequence). This CDR3 comprises 14 residues. Trimming cost V 1 base and J 7 bases, with 13 bases left between them. Written as DNA, the CDR3 is TGTGCCACCAGCAGAGGTGGGAGAGGCCTTGAAGCTTTCTTT. Translated: CATSRGGRGLEAFF.

The rearrangement uses TRBV5-4 and TRBJ1-2; no clear D. The CDR3 has 13 amino acids. The V and J ends lost 0 bases and 2 bases respectively, with 5 bases between them. Germline V gene lookup returns CDR1 SGHNT and CDR2 YYREEE (reference sequence). CDR3 in amino acids: CASSLEQNYGYTF. CDR3 nucleotide sequence: TGTGCCAGCAGCTTGGAACAGAACTATGGCTACACCTTC.

The chain recombines TRBV28 with TRBJ2-7; the D gene is possibly TRBD2 (5 bases). In germline, CDR1 is MDHEN, CDR2 SYDVKM. Trimming removed 8 bases at V and 4 bases at J, with 12 bases between. The CDR3 spans 12 residues. As DNA, the CDR3 is TGTGCCAGCCAACTCGGGGATTACGAGCAGTACTTC. It specifies CASQLGDYEQYF.

The chain carries TRBV5-1 and TRBJ2-4, with a tentative D call TRBD2 (5 bases). Germline lookup yields CDR1 SGHRS and CDR2 YFSETQ. Trimming shortened V by 2 bases and J by 9 bases, and 12 bases separated the two germline ends. This CDR3 contains 13 residues. The chain's CDR3 is CASSFPESGIQYF. The CDR3 DNA reads TGCGCCAGCAGCTTCCCGGAAAGCGGCATTCAGTACTTC. Drawing the rest from reference TRBV5-1 and TRBJ2-4, the complete variable domain is KAGVTQTPRYLIKTRGQQVTLSCSPISGHRSVSWYQQTPGQGLQFLFEYFSETQRNKGNFPGRFSGRQFSNSRSEMNVSTLELGDSALYLCASSFPESGIQYFGAGTRLSVL.

V gene TRBV6-6 combines with J gene TRBJ2-3, with TRBD2 matching 10 bases. Germline CDR1 is MNHNY and CDR2 is SVGAGI (reference sequence). V dropped 1 base and J dropped 1; count of bases not matched to a gene: 2. This CDR3 is 16 amino acids long. The CDR3 DNA follows: TGTGCCAGCAGTTACTTCGGGACTAGCGGCACAGATACGCAGTATTTT. This codes for CASSYFGTSGTDTQYF.

J is TRBJ1-1 and V is TRBV5-6; D is uncertain. The germline V gene encodes CDR1 SGHDT and CDR2 YYEEEE. Trimming left V 0 bases short and J 1 base short, with 10 bases between. This CDR3 comprises 15 residues. CDR3 region: CASSLGGLGNTEAFF. The DNA for the CDR3 is TGTGCCAGCAGCTTGGGTGGGCTCGGGAACACTGAAGCTTTCTTT. The full variable domain, rest sourced from reference TRBV5-6 and TRBJ1-1, is DAGVTQSPTHLIKTRGQQVTLRCSPKSGHDTVSWYQQALGQGPQFIFQYYEEEERQRGNFPDRFSGHQFPNYSSELNVNALLLGDSALYLCASSLGGLGNTEAFFGQGTRLTVV.

This clone has only a few counts. This chain connects TRBV5-1 to TRBJ2-7; D might be TRBD2 (6 bases). The CDR3 loop spans 13 amino acids. CDR1 is SGHRS, CDR2 YFSETQ, per germline. V lost 0 bases to trimming and J lost 11 bases, with 15 bases between them. The CDR3 region has the DNA TGCGCCAGCAGCTTGGCCTTGGGCAGGGAGGAGTACTTC. Residues: CASSLALGREEYF. Variable domain in full (rest from reference TRBV5-1 and TRBJ2-7): KAGVTQTPRYLIKTRGQQVTLSCSPISGHRSVSWYQQTPGQGLQFLFEYFSETQRNKGNFPGRFSGRQFSNSRSEMNVSTLELGDSALYLCASSLALGREEYFGPGTRLTVT.

This clone was counted only a few times. CDR3 in amino acids: CASSESRTGTYEQYF. In DNA form, the CDR3 reads TGTGCCAGCAGTGAATCCAGGACAGGGACCTACGAGCAGTACTTC. The chain has TRBV2 and TRBJ2-7; 8 nucleotides agree with TRBD1. The CDR3 is made up of 15 amino acids. CDR1 and CDR2 from the germline V gene are SNHLY and FYNNEI. The V segment lost 2 bases and the J segment 2 bases; nucleotides outside the gene matches: 5.

The V gene is TRBV21-1, the J gene TRBJ2-5; the listed D gene, TRBD2, was not tested against the DNA. TRBV21-1 is classified as a pseudogene. The CDR3 extends over 16 amino acids. This CDR3 is CASSKLRECLQETQYF. The DNA of the CDR3 is TGTGCCAGCAGCAAATTACGGGAGTGCCTCCAAGAGACCCAGTACTTC.

The gene calls are TRBV29-1 and TRBJ2-7; 7 bases map to TRBD1. CDR1 and CDR2 (germline): SQVTM, ANQGSEA. The CDR3 is made up of 12 amino acids. V was clipped by 5 bases and J by 5 bases; unmatched bases: 6. Here the CDR3 DNA reads TGCAGCGTTCGTGGACAGGAGCACGAGCAGTACTTC. Translated: CSVRGQEHEQYF.

This chain connects TRBV27 to TRBJ2-7; a weak D match, TRBD2 (7 bases). CDR1 is MNHEY, CDR2 SMNVEV, per germline (reference sequence). This CDR3 region has 13 residues. Between the trimmed V and J ends, which lost 8 bases and 3 bases, there was a span of 14 bases. The CDR3 loop is CASFGGGGYEQYF. The DNA of the CDR3 is TGTGCCAGCTTTGGGGGAGGGGGCTACGAGCAGTACTTC.

The chain couples TRBV27 to TRBJ2-2; 7 bases align to TRBD2. Germline trimming cut 2 bases from V and 5 bases from J; bases unmatched to any gene: 20. Germline V CDR1 and CDR2: MNHEY, SMNVEV (reference sequence). CDR3 length: 20 amino acids. CDR3 DNA sequence: TGTGCCAGCAGTTTAATCGGGGCGTATCGGCGGGAGATGGGGACCGGGGAGCTGTTTTTT. It is translated as CASSLIGAYRREMGTGELFF.

V and J are TRBV12-2 and TRBJ1-2; whether TRBD1, the table's D call, matches the DNA was not checked. TRBV12-2 is an annotated pseudogene. CDR3 size: 18 residues. In nucleotides, the CDR3 is TGTGCAAGTCGCTTAGGGCCATTACGTGTACAGGGCGACTATGGCTACACCTTC. This gives the protein CASRLGPLRVQGDYGYTF.

A few counts support this clone. The V gene is TRBV5-1, the J gene TRBJ2-1, with 9 bases fitting TRBD2. From germline, CDR1 is SGHRS and CDR2 YFSETQ. Trimming removed 2 bases from V and 6 bases from J; junction bases left unmatched: 3. The CDR3 spans 14 residues. The CDR3, as DNA: TGCGCCAGCAGCTTTAGCGGGAGCCCCAATGAGCAGTTCTTC. This gives the protein CASSFSGSPNEQFF. The entire variable domain, with the rest obtained from reference TRBV5-1 and TRBJ2-1, is as follows: KAGVTQTPRYLIKTRGQQVTLSCSPISGHRSVSWYQQTPGQGLQFLFEYFSETQRNKGNFPGRFSGRQFSNSRSEMNVSTLELGDSALYLCASSFSGSPNEQFFGPGTRLTVL.

V gene TRBV20-1 combines with J gene TRBJ2-7; the match to TRBD2 covers 7 bases. The germline V gene encodes CDR1 DFQATT and CDR2 SNEGSKA (reference sequence). The ends lost 3 bases at V and 1 base at J; junction bases unmatched: 9. There are 15 residues in the CDR3. The chain's CDR3 is CSASAGGVPSYEQYF. The CDR3 DNA reads TGCAGTGCTAGTGCTGGGGGGGTTCCTTCCTACGAGCAGTACTTC.

The chain couples TRBV7-9 to TRBJ1-3; no definite D call. The germline V and J ends were trimmed by 5 bases and 0 bases, with 14 bases remaining between them. The CDR3 consists of 16 residues. The germline V gene encodes CDR1 SEHNR and CDR2 FQNEAQ (reference sequence). The CDR3 here is CASSPTGIASGNTIYF. The DNA for the CDR3 is TGTGCCAGCAGCCCGACCGGGATAGCCTCTGGAAACACCATATATTTT.

V usage is TRBV4-1 and J usage is TRBJ1-3; D remains ambiguous. The CDR3 is made up of 15 amino acids. Germline V gene sequence: CDR1 MGHRA, CDR2 YSYEKL. The V end lost 0 bases, the J end lost 3 bases, and 9 bases lay between the germline ends. The CDR3 DNA reads as TGCGCCAGCAGCCAAGATCTAGGTCGTGGAAACACCATATATTTT. The encoded protein is CASSQDLGRGNTIYF.

The chain has TRBV28 and TRBJ2-7; D possibly corresponds to TRBD2 (6 bases). This CDR3 comprises 13 residues. V dropped 6 bases and J dropped 4 bases, with 13 bases sitting between them. The germline V gene encodes CDR1 MDHEN and CDR2 SYDVKM. CDR3 sequence (DNA): TGTGCCAGCAGGCCCCTAGCGACGTACGAGCAGTACTTC. This encodes CASRPLATYEQYF.

This clone was found a few times. This chain links TRBV5-6 with TRBJ2-7; TRBD1 might be the D (7 bases). Germline lookup yields CDR1 SGHDT and CDR2 YYEEEE. Trimming took off 1 base at V and 3 bases at J, with 14 bases between the two ends. This CDR3 comprises 15 residues. The CDR3 DNA reads TGTGCCAGCAGCTTGCCAGGGGGGATAAACTACGAGCAGTACTTC. Translated: CASSLPGGINYEQYF.